Below, one TCR beta chain is given with its context. Recruits, aged roughly 18 to 100 years, lived in 20 to 30 US areas. Two negative PCRs, clearance, or symptom resolution characterized the recovered Cohort 3 donors. The CDR3 runs 13 residues. V dropped 0 bases and J dropped 3 bases, with 5 bases sitting between them. CDR1 and CDR2 from the germline V gene are SGHVS and FQNEAQ. The data are from a study of blood T cell repertoires in COVID-19. Study-wide context: Material from acute and convalescent COVID-19 was sourced from the United States, Italy and Spain. T cells, B-cell-depleted T cells, or PBMCs supplied cDNA or gDNA.

The data were produced by immunoSEQ multiplex PCR, yet TCRdb's version contains in-frame clones alone and is incomplete. The profile shows 350,000 to 550,000 clones, approximately 90% of them singletons. This chain connects TRBV7-8 to TRBJ1-2; D ambiguous. The source material was PBMCs or T cells enriched from blood (not recorded which). The clonotype originates from a man in his thirties or forties who had recovered from COVID-19. In DNA, the CDR3 is TGTGCCAGCAGCTTAGCGAGGGACTATGGCTACACCTTC. Protein sequence: CASSLARDYGYTF.